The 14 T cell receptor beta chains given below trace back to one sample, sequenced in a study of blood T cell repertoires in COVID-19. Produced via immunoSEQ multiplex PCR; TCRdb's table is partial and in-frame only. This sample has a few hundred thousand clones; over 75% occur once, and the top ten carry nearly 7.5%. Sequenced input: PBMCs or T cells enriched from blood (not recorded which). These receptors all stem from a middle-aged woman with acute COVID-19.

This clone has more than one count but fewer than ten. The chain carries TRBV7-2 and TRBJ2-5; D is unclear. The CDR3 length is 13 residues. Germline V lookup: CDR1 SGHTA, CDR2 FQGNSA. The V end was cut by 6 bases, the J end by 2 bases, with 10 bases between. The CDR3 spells CASRQSLQETQYF. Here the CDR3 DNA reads TGTGCCAGCAGACAGTCGCTACAAGAGACCCAGTACTTC.

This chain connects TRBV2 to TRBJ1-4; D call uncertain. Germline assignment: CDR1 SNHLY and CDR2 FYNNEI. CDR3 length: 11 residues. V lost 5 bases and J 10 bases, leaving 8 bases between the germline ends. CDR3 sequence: CASSQAGKLFF. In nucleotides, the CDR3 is TGTGCCAGCAGTCAGGCCGGAAAACTGTTTTTT.

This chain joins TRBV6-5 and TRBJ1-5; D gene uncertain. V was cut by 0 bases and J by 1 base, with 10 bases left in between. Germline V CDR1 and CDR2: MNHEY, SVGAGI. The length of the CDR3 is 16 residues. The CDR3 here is CASSYSRAPSNQPQHF. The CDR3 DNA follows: TGTGCCAGCAGTTACTCGAGGGCGCCAAGCAATCAGCCCCAGCATTTT.

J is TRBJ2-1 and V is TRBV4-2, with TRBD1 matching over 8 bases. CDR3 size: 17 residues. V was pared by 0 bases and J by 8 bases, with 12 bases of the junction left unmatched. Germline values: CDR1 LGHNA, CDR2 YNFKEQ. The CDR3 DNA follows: TGTGCCAGCAGCCAAGAAAAGGGGCAGGGGGCTGGCCATGAGCAGTTCTTC. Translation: CASSQEKGQGAGHEQFF.

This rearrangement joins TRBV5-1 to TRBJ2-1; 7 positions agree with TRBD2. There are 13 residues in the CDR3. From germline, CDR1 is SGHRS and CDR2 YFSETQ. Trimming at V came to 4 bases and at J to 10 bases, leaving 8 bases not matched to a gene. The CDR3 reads CASSLAGLEEQFF. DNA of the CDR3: TGCGCCAGCAGCCTGGCCGGACTAGAAGAGCAGTTCTTC. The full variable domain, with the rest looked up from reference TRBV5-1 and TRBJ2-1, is KAGVTQTPRYLIKTRGQQVTLSCSPISGHRSVSWYQQTPGQGLQFLFEYFSETQRNKGNFPGRFSGRQFSNSRSEMNVSTLELGDSALYLCASSLAGLEEQFFGPGTRLTVL.

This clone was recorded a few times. CDR3 loop: CASSPDPTRGLREKLFF. The CDR3, as DNA: TGCGCCAGCAGTCCTGATCCTACAAGAGGGCTGAGGGAAAAACTGTTTTTT. The chain recombines TRBV5-1 with TRBJ1-4; D gene ambiguous. Germline loops: CDR1 SGHRS, CDR2 YFSETQ. Trimming pared 5 bases from V and 8 bases from J, leaving 25 bases between. The CDR3 is 17 residues long.

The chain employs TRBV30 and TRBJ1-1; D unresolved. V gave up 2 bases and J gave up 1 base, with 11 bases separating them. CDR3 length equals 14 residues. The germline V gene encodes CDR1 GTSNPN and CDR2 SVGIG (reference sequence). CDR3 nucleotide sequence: TGTGCCTGGAGTAGCTCTTTAAAGAACACTGAAGCTTTCTTT. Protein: CAWSSSLKNTEAFF. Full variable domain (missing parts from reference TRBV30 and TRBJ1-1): SQTIHQWPATLVQPVGSPLSLECTVEGTSNPNLYWYRQAAGRGLQLLFYSVGIGQISSEVPQNLSASRPQDRQFILSSKKLLLSDSGFYLCAWSSSLKNTEAFFGQGTRLTVV.

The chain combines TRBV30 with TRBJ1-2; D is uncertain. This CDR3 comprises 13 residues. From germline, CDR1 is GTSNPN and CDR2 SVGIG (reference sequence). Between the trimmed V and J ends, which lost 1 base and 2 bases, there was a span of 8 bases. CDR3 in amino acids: CAWSASKNYGYTF. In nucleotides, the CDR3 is TGTGCCTGGAGTGCGAGCAAGAACTATGGCTACACCTTC.

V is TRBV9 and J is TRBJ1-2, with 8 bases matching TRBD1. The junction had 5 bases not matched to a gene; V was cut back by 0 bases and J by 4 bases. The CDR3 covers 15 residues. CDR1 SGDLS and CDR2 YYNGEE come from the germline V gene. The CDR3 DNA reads TGTGCCAGCAGCGTAGAGGCAGGGGGCAGCTATGGCTACACCTTC. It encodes CASSVEAGGSYGYTF.

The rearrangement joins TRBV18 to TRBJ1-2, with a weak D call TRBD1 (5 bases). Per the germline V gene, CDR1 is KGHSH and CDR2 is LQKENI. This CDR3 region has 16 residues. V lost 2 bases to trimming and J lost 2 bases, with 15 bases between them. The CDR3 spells CASSPSARASNYGYTF. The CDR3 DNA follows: TGTGCCAGCTCACCATCGGCCAGGGCGTCGAACTATGGCTACACCTTC.

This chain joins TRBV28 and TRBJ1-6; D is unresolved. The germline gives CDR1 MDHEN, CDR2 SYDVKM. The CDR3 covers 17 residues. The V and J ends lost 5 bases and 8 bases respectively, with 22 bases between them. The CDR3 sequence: CASSQIYSPAVHSPLHF. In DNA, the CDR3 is TGTGCCAGCAGTCAAATTTACTCCCCAGCGGTACATTCACCCCTCCACTTT.

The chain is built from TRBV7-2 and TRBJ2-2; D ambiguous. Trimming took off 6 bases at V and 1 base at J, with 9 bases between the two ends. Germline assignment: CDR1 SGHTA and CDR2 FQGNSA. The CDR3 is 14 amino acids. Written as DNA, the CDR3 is TGTGCCAGCAGTAGCTATATGAACACCGGGGAGCTGTTTTTT. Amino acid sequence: CASSSYMNTGELFF.

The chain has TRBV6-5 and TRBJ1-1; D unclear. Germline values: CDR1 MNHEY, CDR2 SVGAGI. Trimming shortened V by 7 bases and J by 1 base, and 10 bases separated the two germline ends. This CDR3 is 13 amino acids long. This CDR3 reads CASIRGSNTEAFF. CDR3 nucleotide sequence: TGTGCCAGCATACGGGGTTCGAACACTGAAGCTTTCTTT.

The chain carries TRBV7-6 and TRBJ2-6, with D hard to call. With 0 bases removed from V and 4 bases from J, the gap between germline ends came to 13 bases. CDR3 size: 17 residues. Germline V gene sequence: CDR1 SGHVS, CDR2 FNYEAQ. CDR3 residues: CASSLARSQAGANVLTF. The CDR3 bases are TGTGCCAGCAGCTTAGCAAGGTCCCAGGCCGGGGCCAACGTCCTGACTTTC.